This entry features one T cell receptor (beta chain) sequence. Germline-derived CDR1 and CDR2 are WNHNN and SYGVQD (reference sequence). Losses at the gene ends were 8 bases for V and 0 bases for J; bases not matched to a gene: 3. This CDR3 is 15 amino acids long. Produced via immunoSEQ multiplex PCR; TCRdb's table is partial and in-frame only. The data hold hundreds of thousands of clones, with roughly 90% observed a single time. This entry comes from a study of shared T cell receptors in the human thymus. The data were also submitted as part of a second study, on human thymus T cells. From that report: All donors were healthy Finnish infants who were undergoing corrective surgery to treat congenital heart defects. Corrective cardiac surgery supplied the resected thymus tissue. Seemingly biased V and J gene usage marked thymic and blood repertoires. Related reports documented highly overlapping thymic repertoires among unrelated individuals.

The V gene is TRBV10-1, the J gene TRBJ2-1, with TRBD2 identical over 11 bases. The TCR was taken from a boy in the first two years of life with a congenital heart defect. The specimen was thymocytes. The CDR3 DNA reads as TGCGCCAGCTCGACTAGCGGGACCTCCTACAATGAGCAGTTCTTC. Protein: CASSTSGTSYNEQFF.